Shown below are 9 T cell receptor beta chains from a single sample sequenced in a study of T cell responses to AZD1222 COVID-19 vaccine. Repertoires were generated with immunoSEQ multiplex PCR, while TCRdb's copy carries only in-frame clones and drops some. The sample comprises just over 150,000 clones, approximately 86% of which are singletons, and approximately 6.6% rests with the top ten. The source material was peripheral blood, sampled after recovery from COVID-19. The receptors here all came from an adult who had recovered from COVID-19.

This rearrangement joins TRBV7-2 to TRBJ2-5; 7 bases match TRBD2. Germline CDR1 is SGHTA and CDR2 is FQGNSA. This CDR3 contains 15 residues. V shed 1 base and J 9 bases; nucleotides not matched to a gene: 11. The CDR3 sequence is CASSLVGGGGGAQYF. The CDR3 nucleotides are TGTGCCAGCAGCTTAGTAGGCGGAGGTGGGGGGGCCCAGTACTTC.

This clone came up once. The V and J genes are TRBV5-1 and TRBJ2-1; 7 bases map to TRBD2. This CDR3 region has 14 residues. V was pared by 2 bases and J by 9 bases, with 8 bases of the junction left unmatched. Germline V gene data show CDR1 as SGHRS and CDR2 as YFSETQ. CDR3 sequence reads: CASSLGLGGSEQFF. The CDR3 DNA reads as TGCGCCAGCAGCTTAGGACTAGGAGGTAGTGAGCAGTTCTTC.

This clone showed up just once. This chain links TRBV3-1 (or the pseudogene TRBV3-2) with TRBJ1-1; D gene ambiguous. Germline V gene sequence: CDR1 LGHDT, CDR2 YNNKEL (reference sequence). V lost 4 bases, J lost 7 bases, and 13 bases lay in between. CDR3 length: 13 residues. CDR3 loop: CASSLAWEDEAFF. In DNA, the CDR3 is TGTGCCAGCAGCCTGGCCTGGGAGGATGAAGCTTTCTTT.

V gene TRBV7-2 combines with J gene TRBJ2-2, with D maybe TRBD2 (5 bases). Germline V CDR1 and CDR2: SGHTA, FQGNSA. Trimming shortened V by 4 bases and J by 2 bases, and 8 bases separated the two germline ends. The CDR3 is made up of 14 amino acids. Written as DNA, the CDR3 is TGTGCCAGCAGCTACCGGGGAAACACCGGGGAGCTGTTTTTT. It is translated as CASSYRGNTGELFF.

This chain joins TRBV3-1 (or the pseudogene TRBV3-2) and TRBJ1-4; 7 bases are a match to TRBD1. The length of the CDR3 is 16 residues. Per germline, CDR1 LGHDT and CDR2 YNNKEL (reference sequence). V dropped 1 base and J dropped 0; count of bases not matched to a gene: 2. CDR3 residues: CASSQVGQATNEKLFF. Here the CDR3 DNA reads TGTGCCAGCAGCCAAGTCGGACAGGCAACTAATGAAAAACTGTTTTTT.

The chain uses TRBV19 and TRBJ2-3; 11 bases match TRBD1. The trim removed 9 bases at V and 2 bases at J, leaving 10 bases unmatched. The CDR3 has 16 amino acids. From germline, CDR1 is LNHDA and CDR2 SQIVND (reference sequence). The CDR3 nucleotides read TGTGCCAGCCGGGACAGGGGGAGAGCCCCCACAGATACGCAGTATTTT. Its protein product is CASRDRGRAPTDTQYF.

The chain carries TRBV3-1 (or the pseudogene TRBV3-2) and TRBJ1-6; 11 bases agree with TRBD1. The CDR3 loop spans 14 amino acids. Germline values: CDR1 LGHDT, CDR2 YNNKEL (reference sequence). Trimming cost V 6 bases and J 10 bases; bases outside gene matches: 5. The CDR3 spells CASSPDRGRSPLHF. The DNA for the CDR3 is TGTGCCAGCAGTCCGGACAGGGGGCGGTCACCCCTCCACTTT.

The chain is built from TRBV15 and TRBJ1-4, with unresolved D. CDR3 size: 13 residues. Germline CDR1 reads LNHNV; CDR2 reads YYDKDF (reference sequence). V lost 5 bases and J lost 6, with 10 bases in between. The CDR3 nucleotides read TGTGCCACCAGCGCTGGGAGCGATGAAAAACTGTTTTTT. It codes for CATSAGSDEKLFF.

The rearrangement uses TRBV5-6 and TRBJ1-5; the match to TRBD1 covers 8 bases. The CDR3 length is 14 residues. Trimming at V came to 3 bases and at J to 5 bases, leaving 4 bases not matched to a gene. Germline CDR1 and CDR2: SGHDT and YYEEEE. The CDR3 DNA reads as TGTGCCAGCAGCTCCGGACAGGGCTATCAGCCCCAGCATTTT. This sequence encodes CASSSGQGYQPQHF.